This T cell receptor beta chain was documented in a study of beta chain features in type 1 diabetes. Study overall: Examination spanned over 85,000,000 sorted cells from all samples.

V was pared by 6 bases and J by 0 bases, with 6 bases between. Germline CDR1 and CDR2: ENHRY and SYGVKD. This CDR3 spans 13 amino acids. This clone showed up just a few times. Every single donor gave one heparinised blood draw, and these averaged around 120 mL. Without exception, sorted populations had purity beyond 95%. Isolated RNA was reverse transcribed in full, so expressed TCRB transcripts were sequenced. The repertoire was sequenced with immunoSEQ multiplex PCR; TCRdb's copy has only in-frame clones and lacks some. The sample records fewer than 900,000 clones, about a sixth being singletons. The receptor was derived from a woman aged 18-35 years in good health. The chain has TRBV10-3 and TRBJ1-3; D gene unclear. Source material: naive CD4+ T cells from blood. Here the CDR3 DNA reads TGTGCCATCAGAGCTTACTCTGGAAACACCATATATTTT. Translating gives CAIRAYSGNTIYF.